The next 16 T cell receptor beta chains were all read from a single sample in a study of cytomegalovirus exposure and HLA in healthy donors. With 60 Vbeta and 13 Jbeta primers, the PCR was carried out. The repertoire was sequenced with immunoSEQ multiplex PCR; TCRdb's copy has only in-frame clones and lacks some. This sample has some 130,000 clones; about 61% occur once, and the top ten carry 2% to 3%. Input material: PBMCs. All receptors come from a woman aged 40 to 50 in good health and CMV-seronegative.

This chain uses TRBV7-9 with TRBJ1-2; TRBD1 is a possible D gene (6 bases). CDR1 and CDR2 (germline): SEHNR, FQNEAQ (reference sequence). The CDR3 is made up of 15 amino acids. V lost 5 bases and J lost 6, with 19 bases in between. As DNA, the CDR3 is TGTGCCAGCAGCCATACGGGCCGGGGGGCGGATGGCTACACCTTC. The encoded protein is CASSHTGRGADGYTF. The variable domain in full, with the rest retrieved from reference TRBV7-9 and TRBJ1-2, is DTGVSQNPRHKITKRGQNVTFRCDPISEHNRLYWYRQTLGQGPEFLTYFQNEAQLEKSRLLSDRFSAERPKGSFSTLEIQRTEQGDSAMYLCASSHTGRGADGYTFGSGTRLTVV.

V is TRBV30 and J is TRBJ1-1; tentatively, D is TRBD1 (6 bases). Germline V CDR1 and CDR2: GTSNPN, SVGIG (reference sequence). The CDR3 runs to 13 residues. The germline V and J ends were trimmed by 7 bases and 0 bases, with 12 bases remaining between them. CDR3 loop: CASHREMNTEAFF. The CDR3 coding sequence is TGTGCCTCACACAGGGAAATGAACACTGAAGCTTTCTTT.

The sample holds a few counts of this clone. This sample also contains other DNA sequences that code for the same CDR3. V usage is TRBV7-9 and J usage is TRBJ2-3, with D maybe TRBD2 (7 bases). The CDR3 length is 15 residues. Trimming left V 5 bases short and J 3 bases short, with 15 bases between. CDR1 is SEHNR and CDR2 is FQNEAQ in the germline V gene (reference sequence). This CDR3 reads CASSPGGPGTDTQYF. The CDR3 coding sequence is TGTGCCAGCAGCCCCGGGGGGCCCGGGACAGATACGCAGTATTTT.

In this sample, this clone turned up a few times. The V call is TRBV5-8, the J call TRBJ2-2, with D possibly TRBD1 on 5 matching bases. This CDR3 comprises 14 residues. Germline V CDR1 and CDR2: SGHTS, YDEGEE. Trimming shortened V by 0 bases and J by 6 bases, and 9 bases separated the two germline ends. CDR3 nucleotide sequence: TGTGCCAGCAGCTTGGGACAGATCGCCGGGGAGCTGTTTTTT. This gives the protein CASSLGQIAGELFF.

The genes are TRBV9 and TRBJ1-6; 7 bases match TRBD1. V was clipped by 1 base and J by 1 base; unmatched bases: 8. Germline lookup yields CDR1 SGDLS and CDR2 YYNGEE. The CDR3 runs to 18 residues. The CDR3 sequence is CASSVSTGDGSYNSPLHF. In DNA, the CDR3 is TGTGCCAGCAGCGTATCCACAGGGGACGGGTCCTATAATTCACCCCTCCACTTT.

The genes are TRBV5-1 and TRBJ2-3, with 9 bases lining up with TRBD2. The germline V gene encodes CDR1 SGHRS and CDR2 YFSETQ. This CDR3 contains 17 residues. The V gene end was trimmed by 3 bases and the J gene end by 4 bases; junction bases not matched to a gene: 12. In DNA, the CDR3 is TGCGCCAGCAGCTCCCCCGAAGCGGGGGGTTTCGCAGATACGCAGTATTTT. It yields the protein CASSSPEAGGFADTQYF.

The chain links TRBV28 to TRBJ1-5, with 8 bases lining up with TRBD1. V dropped 5 bases and J dropped 7; count of bases not matched to a gene: 10. CDR1 is MDHEN and CDR2 is SYDVKM in the germline V gene. The CDR3 spans 15 residues. The CDR3 nucleotides read TGTGCCAGCAGTCCTCAGACAGGGGCGCGGCAGCCCCAGCATTTT. This encodes CASSPQTGARQPQHF.

The chain couples TRBV28 to TRBJ2-7; perhaps TRBD2 as D (5 bases). The CDR3 spans 14 residues. Trimming took 4 bases from V and 0 from J, leaving 10 bases between them. Germline CDR1 is MDHEN and CDR2 is SYDVKM. The CDR3 coding sequence is TGTGCCAGCAGTTCCGACTATTCCTCCTACGAGCAGTACTTC. Encoded protein: CASSSDYSSYEQYF.

There are many counts of this clone. This chain links TRBV6-1 with TRBJ1-6; 9 nucleotides line up with TRBD1. The germline CDR1 and CDR2 sequences are MNHNS and SASEGT. This CDR3 is built from 15 residues. V lost 11 bases to trimming and J lost 5 bases; unmatched junction nucleotides: 10. Here the CDR3 reads CAAKRWDRDNSPLHF. CDR3 in DNA: TGTGCCGCTAAAAGGTGGGACAGGGATAATTCACCCCTCCACTTT.

This rearrangement joins TRBV6-4 to TRBJ2-3; D is perhaps TRBD1 (6 bases). The CDR3 spans 13 residues. Germline V CDR1 and CDR2: MRHNA, SNTAGT. The V and J ends lost 4 bases and 5 bases respectively, with 10 bases between them. CDR3 residues: CASSAQGQDTQYF. CDR3 coding DNA: TGTGCCAGCAGTGCACAGGGTCAAGATACGCAGTATTTT.

This clone has only one observation. J is TRBJ1-1 and V is TRBV6-1, with 8 bases matching TRBD1. The V gene's germline CDR1 is MNHNS and CDR2 SASEGT. The CDR3 consists of 14 residues. The J segment lost 1 base and the V segment lost 10 bases, leaving 8 bases of the junction unmatched. CDR3 nucleotide sequence: TGTGCCATCTCCCGGACAGGGACGAACACTGAAGCTTTCTTT. Its translation is CAISRTGTNTEAFF.

This clone has a handful of counts. The V and J genes are TRBV4-2 and TRBJ2-3; 7 bases agree with TRBD2. The CDR3 spans 16 residues. Germline-derived CDR1 and CDR2 are LGHNA and YNFKEQ. The ends lost 0 bases at V and 0 bases at J; junction bases unmatched: 3. In DNA, the CDR3 is TGTGCCAGCAGCCAAGATCTCGGGGGGAGCACAGATACGCAGTATTTT. Protein: CASSQDLGGSTDTQYF.

This clone was seen only once. The rearrangement uses TRBV4-3 and TRBJ2-2; D uncertain. Germline loops: CDR1 LGHNA, CDR2 YSLEER. V was cut by 1 base and J by 4 bases, with 4 bases left in between. The CDR3 has 13 residues. This chain's CDR3 is CASSQGATGELFF. Here the CDR3 DNA reads TGCGCCAGCAGCCAAGGCGCCACCGGGGAGCTGTTTTTT.

This chain uses TRBV30 with TRBJ2-3; D uncertain. Trimming stripped 1 base from V and 4 bases from J, with 12 bases between. The CDR3 runs 14 residues. Germline CDR1 reads GTSNPN; CDR2 reads SVGIG (reference sequence). The CDR3 DNA is TGTGCCTGGAGTGCCCTAGTCCTGTCAGATACGCAGTATTTT. This codes for CAWSALVLSDTQYF.

The chain recombines TRBV28 with TRBJ2-6; the D gene is possibly TRBD2 (5 bases). CDR3 length equals 17 residues. Trimming removed 5 bases at V and 2 bases at J, with 16 bases between. Germline V gene sequence: CDR1 MDHEN, CDR2 SYDVKM. CDR3 sequence: CASSPQGRGTGANVLTF. The CDR3 DNA reads as TGTGCCAGCAGTCCCCAAGGAAGAGGGACTGGGGCCAACGTCCTGACTTTC.

The chain combines TRBV18 with TRBJ1-2; D is unclear. The CDR3 extends over 12 amino acids. CDR1 is KGHSH and CDR2 is LQKENI in the germline V gene. V lost 3 bases and J 2 bases, leaving 4 bases between the germline ends. CDR3 DNA: TGTGCCAGCTCACCCTTAAACTATGGCTACACCTTC. This gives the protein CASSPLNYGYTF.